This T cell receptor beta chain originates from a study of blood T cell repertoires in COVID-19. Study context: COVID-19 samples collected from the United States, Italy and Spain covered acute and convalescent phases.

In the original workflow: For nucleated cells, counts were estimated from reference gene primer amplification. TCRdb keeps only in-frame clones here, not all; method: immunoSEQ multiplex PCR. That table furnishes V, J and clone size, whereas the DNA furnished D and trimming. This sample has tens of thousands of clones, with roughly three quarters found just once. Germline CDR1 and CDR2: LGHDT and YNNKEL (reference sequence). This CDR3 contains 16 residues. V trimming: 4 bases; J trimming: 5 bases; junction bases outside the gene matches: 9. The chain couples TRBV3-1 (or the pseudogene TRBV3-2) to TRBJ2-1, with 9 bases identical to TRBD2. The sequenced sample was peripheral blood. This sequence originates from a man in his 70s with active or convalescent COVID-19. Here the CDR3 reads CASSPLLAGDHNEQFF. Written as DNA, the CDR3 is TGTGCCAGCAGCCCGTTACTAGCGGGTGACCACAATGAGCAGTTCTTC.